This T cell receptor beta chain was identified during a study of blood T cell repertoires in COVID-19. CDR3 length: 14 residues. Germline trimming cut 3 bases from V and 7 bases from J; bases unmatched to any gene: 7. The germline CDR1 and CDR2 sequences are SGHRS and YFSETQ. The table came from immunoSEQ multiplex PCR; TCRdb's copy has only in-frame clones and leaves some out. This repertoire shows approximately 50,000 clones, roughly 90% found once; its top ten account for 3% to 4%. The chain employs TRBV5-1 and TRBJ1-2; 9 bases agree with TRBD1. Source material: peripheral blood. The source of this sequence is a human donor in a cohort sampled during active COVID-19. CDR3 nucleotides: TGCGCCAGCAGCTCACAGGGGGCAGAATCTGGCTACACCTTC. Protein sequence: CASSSQGAESGYTF.